This T cell receptor beta chain was observed in a study of T cells in Graves' hyperthyroidism and ophthalmopathy (dated by TCRdb to about 2019). For the wider study: Peripheral blood samples were taken at the time of initial diagnosis, prior to any treatment. To identify distinguishing TCR V-J signatures, a discovery cohort of 95 to 100 patients was used, comprising some 43 with Graves' ophthalmopathy and approximately 57 with stable Graves' hyperthyroidism. Whether ophthalmopathy could be predicted prospectively was tested in an independent validation cohort made up of 18 to 20 hyperthyroidism patients plus 17 patients who later progressed to ophthalmopathy. The approximately 95 discovery patients were divided at random into training and test sets in a 7:3 ratio. In addition, the study compared T-cell repertoires in thyroid tissue and in blood from six Graves' hyperthyroidism patients. After blood sampling, hyperthyroidism patients were treated with methimazole at a starting dose of 30 mg daily, and ophthalmopathy patients were treated with high-dose intravenous methylprednisolone. TCR Vbeta CDR3 sequencing of roughly 140 peripheral blood samples (over 40 ophthalmopathy, 75 to 80 hyperthyroidism and 17 progressor patients) is reported in the paper. What the study reported, not specific to this receptor: Most expanded thyroid clonotypes (frequency above 0.001) were also detected in blood, a finding suggesting that blood repertoires may reflect thyroid immune responses. No statistical method was used to fix the sample size in advance, and group allocation was not hidden from the investigators. In validation, the model predicted progression to ophthalmopathy a median of around six months before onset, with around 70% sensitivity and about 72% specificity. A model built on a 13 V-J signature distinguished ophthalmopathy from stable hyperthyroidism, reaching about 88% sensitivity and about 81% specificity in cross-validation and 80%/75% in testing.

A patient counted as having stable Graves' hyperthyroidism if no progression to ophthalmopathy occurred over 18 months of follow-up. The hyperthyroidism patients were between 18 and 65 years old and newly diagnosed, with a disease duration of less than 2 months. Any patient with an uncontrolled infection, another autoimmune disease, pregnancy or lactation was excluded. Diagnoses were based on clinical symptoms, serum thyroxine and TRAb, thyroid ultrasound and orbital computed tomography. PBMCs were isolated from approximately 10 ml of fresh peripheral blood by Ficoll-Paque density gradient centrifugation. Trizol reagent was used to extract total RNA, and RNA quality was then checked on an Agilent 2100 Bioanalyzer. This clonotype was counted a single time. The antigen it recognizes is unknown. Qualities for individual bases were not recorded, and no much larger clone is one base off. One read alone is weak evidence.

Measured from the cysteine to the phenylalanine, the CDR3 is 14 residues long. The entry retains the CDR3 DNA only, 42 bases that are in frame from base 1. Deletion took 0 bases off V and 2 bases off J, with a span of 9 bases between the germline ends. CDR1 SGHRS and CDR2 YFSETQ were looked up in the germline V gene. TCR beta CDR3 regions were amplified from RNA transcripts. The first round of RT-PCR for the TCR CDR3 was performed with the HTBI primer set and the Qiagen OneStep RT-PCR kit. Libraries were constructed in a second round of multiplex PCR, after which size selection and purification were performed. Libraries were sequenced paired-end with 100 bp reads on an Illumina HiSeq2000. The authors' analysis ran thus. SOAPnuke was used to process the raw data, removing reads that contained adapters or uncalled bases, had a mean Phred below 15, or lacked an exact match to the constant primer or identifier. COPE v1.2.5 was used to merge the high-quality paired reads, and each unique nucleotide sequence was defined as a clonotype. MiTCR v1.1 was used to align clonotypes to the IMGT TRBV, TRBD and TRBJ reference segments. Only V-J combinations with frequency above 0.0001, covering roughly 99% of repertoires, were analysed. A TCS score was defined as the ratio between F50 (clonal expansion) and ExV (chaos), using BLOSUM62-based TCRdist between CDR3 peptides within each V-J. Welch's t-statistics and random forest reduced around 550 V-J features to 10 to 15, which were used in a naive Bayes classifier (R e1071). The similarity between thyroid and blood repertoires was quantified using the Morisita-Horn index. TCRdb cleaned the public reads at Q25 with fastp, built clones with MiXCR and kept in-frame beta chains. CDR3 protein duplicates are merged, each entry listing the most common genes and DNA. These V and J calls derive from TCRdb rather than the authors' analysis. The sample has 700,000 to 950,000 distinct CDR3 sequences on record, roughly 32% of them singletons. Roughly 30% of the sample comes from the top ten.

Rearrangement joined TRBV5-1 to TRBJ2-7, with the D gene too uncertain to name. The sequencing input was blood. This receptor was taken from a woman in her thirties or forties with Graves' hyperthyroidism. This receptor carries the CDR3 CASSLVGPTYEQYF. The sequenced DNA: TGCGCCAGCAGCTTGGTAGGGCCGACCTACGAGCAGTACTTC.